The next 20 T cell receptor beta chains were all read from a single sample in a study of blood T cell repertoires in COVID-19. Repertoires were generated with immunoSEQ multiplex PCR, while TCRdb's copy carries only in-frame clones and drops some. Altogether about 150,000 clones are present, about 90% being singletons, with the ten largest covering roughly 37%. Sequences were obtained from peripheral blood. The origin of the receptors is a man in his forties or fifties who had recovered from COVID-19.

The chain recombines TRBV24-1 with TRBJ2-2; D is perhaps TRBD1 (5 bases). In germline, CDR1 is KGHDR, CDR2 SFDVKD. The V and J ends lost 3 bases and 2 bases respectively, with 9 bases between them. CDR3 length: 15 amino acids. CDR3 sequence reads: CATSDRQGNTGELFF. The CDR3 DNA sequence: TGTGCCACCAGTGATAGGCAGGGAAACACCGGGGAGCTGTTTTTT.

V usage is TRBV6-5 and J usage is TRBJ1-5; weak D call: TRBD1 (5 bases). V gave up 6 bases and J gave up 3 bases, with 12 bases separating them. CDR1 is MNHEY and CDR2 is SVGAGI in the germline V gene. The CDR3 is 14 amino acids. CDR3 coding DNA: TGTGCCAGCAGAACAGGCGCCACCAATCAGCCCCAGCATTTT. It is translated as CASRTGATNQPQHF.

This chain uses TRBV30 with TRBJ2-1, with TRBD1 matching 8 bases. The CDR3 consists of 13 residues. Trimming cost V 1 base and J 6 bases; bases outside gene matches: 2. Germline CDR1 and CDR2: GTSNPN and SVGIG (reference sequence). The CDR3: CAWSEDRVNEQFF. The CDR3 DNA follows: TGTGCCTGGAGTGAGGACAGGGTCAATGAGCAGTTCTTC.

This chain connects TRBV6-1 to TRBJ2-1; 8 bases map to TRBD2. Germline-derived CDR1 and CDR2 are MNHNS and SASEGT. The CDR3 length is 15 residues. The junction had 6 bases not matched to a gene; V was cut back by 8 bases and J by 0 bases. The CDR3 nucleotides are TGTGCCAGCCGGGATAGCGGGGACTCCTACAATGAGCAGTTCTTC. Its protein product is CASRDSGDSYNEQFF.

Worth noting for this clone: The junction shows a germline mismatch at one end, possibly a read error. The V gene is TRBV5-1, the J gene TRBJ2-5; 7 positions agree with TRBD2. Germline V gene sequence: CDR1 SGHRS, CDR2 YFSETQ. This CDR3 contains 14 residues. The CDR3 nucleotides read TGCGCCAGCACCTTGGGGAGGGTTGAGGAGACCCAGTACTTC. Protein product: CASTLGRVEETQYF. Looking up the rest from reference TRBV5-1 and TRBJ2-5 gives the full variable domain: KAGVTQTPRYLIKTRGQQVTLSCSPISGHRSVSWYQQTPGQGLQFLFEYFSETQRNKGNFPGRFSGRQFSNSRSEMNVSTLELGDSALYLCASTLGRVEETQYFGPGTRLLVL.

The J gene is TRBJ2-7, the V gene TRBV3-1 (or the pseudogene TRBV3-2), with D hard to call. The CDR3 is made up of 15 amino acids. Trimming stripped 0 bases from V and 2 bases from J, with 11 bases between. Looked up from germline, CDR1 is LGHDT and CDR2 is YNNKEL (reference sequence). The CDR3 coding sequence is TGTGCCAGCAGCCAAGATCGGAACCTAGCCTACGAGCAGTACTTC. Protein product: CASSQDRNLAYEQYF.

The CDR3 loop reads CASSLRGYHWTDSGNTIYF. The CDR3 DNA sequence: TGTGCCAGCAGCTTAAGGGGCTATCACTGGACGGACTCTGGAAACACCATATATTTT. The chain couples TRBV7-3 to TRBJ1-3; perhaps TRBD1 as D (5 bases). V lost 1 base, J lost 0 bases, and 19 bases lay in between. The CDR3 is 19 amino acids. Germline V gives CDR1 SGHTA, CDR2 FQGTGA.

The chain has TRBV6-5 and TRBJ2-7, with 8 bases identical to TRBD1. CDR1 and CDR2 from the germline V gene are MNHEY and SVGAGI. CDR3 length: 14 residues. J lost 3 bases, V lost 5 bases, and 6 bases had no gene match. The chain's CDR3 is CASSTRTGSYEQYF. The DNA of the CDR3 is TGTGCCAGCAGTACGCGGACAGGGAGCTACGAGCAGTACTTC.

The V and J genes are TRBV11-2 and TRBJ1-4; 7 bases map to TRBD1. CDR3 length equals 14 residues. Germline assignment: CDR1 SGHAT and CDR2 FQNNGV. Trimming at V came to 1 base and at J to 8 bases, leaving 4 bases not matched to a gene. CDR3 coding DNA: TGTGCCAGCAGCTTAGTCAGGGGGGTAGAAAAACTGTTTTTT. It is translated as CASSLVRGVEKLFF.

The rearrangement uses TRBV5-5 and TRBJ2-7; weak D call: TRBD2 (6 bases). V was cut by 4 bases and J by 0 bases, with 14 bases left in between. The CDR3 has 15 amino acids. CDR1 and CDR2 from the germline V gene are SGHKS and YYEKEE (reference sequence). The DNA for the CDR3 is TGTGCCAGCAGCCAACGGACTACGAGCTCCTACGAGCAGTACTTC. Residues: CASSQRTTSSYEQYF.

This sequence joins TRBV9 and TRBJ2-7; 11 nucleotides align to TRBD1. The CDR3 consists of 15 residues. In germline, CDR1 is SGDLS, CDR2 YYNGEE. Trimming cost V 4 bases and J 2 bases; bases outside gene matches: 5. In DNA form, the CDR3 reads TGTGCCAGCAGCCCGGGACAGGGGGTAACCTACGAGCAGTACTTC. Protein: CASSPGQGVTYEQYF.

Here the CDR3 reads CASTRRTAIYEQYF. CDR3 coding DNA: TGTGCCAGCACTCGCCGGACAGCCATCTACGAGCAGTACTTC. The chain combines TRBV6-5 with TRBJ2-7, with D possibly matching TRBD1 (6 bases). In germline, CDR1 is MNHEY, CDR2 SVGAGI. The CDR3 runs 14 residues. The V end lost 7 bases, the J end lost 3 bases, and 16 bases lay between the germline ends.

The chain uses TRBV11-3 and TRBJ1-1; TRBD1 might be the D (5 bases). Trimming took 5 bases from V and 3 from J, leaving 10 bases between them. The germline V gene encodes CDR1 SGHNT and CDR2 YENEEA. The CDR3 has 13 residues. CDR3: CASSLGGDTEAFF. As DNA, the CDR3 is TGTGCCAGCAGCCTGGGGGGGGACACTGAAGCTTTCTTT.

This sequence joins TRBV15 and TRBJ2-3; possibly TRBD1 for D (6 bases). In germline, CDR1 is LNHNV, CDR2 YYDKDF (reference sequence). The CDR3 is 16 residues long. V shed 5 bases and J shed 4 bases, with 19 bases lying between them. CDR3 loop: CATSWGPRDGADTQYF. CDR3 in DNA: TGTGCCACCAGCTGGGGGCCCCGGGACGGCGCAGATACGCAGTATTTT. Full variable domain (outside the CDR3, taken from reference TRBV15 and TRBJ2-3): DAMVIQNPRYQVTQFGKPVTLSCSQTLNHNVMYWYQQKSSQAPKLLFHYYDKDFNNEADTPDNFQSRRPNTSFCFLDIRSPGLGDTAMYLCATSWGPRDGADTQYFGPGTRLTVL.

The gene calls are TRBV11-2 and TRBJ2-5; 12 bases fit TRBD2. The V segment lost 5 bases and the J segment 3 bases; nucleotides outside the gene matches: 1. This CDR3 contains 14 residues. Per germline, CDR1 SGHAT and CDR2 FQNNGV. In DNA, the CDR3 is TGTGCCAGCAGCCCTAGCGGGGGGGAAGAGACCCAGTACTTC. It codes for CASSPSGGEETQYF.

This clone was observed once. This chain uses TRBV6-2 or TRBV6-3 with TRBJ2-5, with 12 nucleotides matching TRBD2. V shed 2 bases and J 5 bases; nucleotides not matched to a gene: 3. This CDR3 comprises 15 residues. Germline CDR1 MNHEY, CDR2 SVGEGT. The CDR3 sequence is CASSYPGTSGETQYF. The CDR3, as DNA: TGTGCCAGCAGTTACCCCGGGACTAGCGGGGAGACCCAGTACTTC.

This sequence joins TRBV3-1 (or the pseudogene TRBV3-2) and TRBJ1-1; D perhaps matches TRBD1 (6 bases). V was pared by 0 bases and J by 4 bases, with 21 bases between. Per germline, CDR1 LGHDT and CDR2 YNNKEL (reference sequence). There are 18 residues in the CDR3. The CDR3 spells CASSQDLRIRGWGTEAFF. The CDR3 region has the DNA TGTGCCAGCAGCCAAGACCTCAGGATCAGGGGTTGGGGCACTGAAGCTTTCTTT.

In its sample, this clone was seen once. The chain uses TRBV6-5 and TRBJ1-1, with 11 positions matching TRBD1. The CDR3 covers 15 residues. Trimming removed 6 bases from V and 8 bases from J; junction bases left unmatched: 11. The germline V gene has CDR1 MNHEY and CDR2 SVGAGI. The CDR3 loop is CASRRGPGQGGEAFF. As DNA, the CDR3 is TGTGCCAGCAGGCGAGGTCCGGGACAGGGGGGAGAAGCTTTCTTT.

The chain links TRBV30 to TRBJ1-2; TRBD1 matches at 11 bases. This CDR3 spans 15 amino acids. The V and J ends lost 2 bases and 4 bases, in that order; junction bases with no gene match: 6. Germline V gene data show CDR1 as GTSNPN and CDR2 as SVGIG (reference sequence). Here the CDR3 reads CAWSPGQGARYGYTF. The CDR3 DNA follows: TGTGCCTGGAGTCCCGGACAGGGGGCGCGCTATGGCTACACCTTC.

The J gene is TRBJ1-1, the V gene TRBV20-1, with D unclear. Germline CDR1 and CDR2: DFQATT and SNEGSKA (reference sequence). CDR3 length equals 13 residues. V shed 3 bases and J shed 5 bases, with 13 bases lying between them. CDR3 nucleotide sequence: TGCAGTGCTAGTAATAGCTATGGTACTGAAGCTTTCTTT. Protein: CSASNSYGTEAFF.